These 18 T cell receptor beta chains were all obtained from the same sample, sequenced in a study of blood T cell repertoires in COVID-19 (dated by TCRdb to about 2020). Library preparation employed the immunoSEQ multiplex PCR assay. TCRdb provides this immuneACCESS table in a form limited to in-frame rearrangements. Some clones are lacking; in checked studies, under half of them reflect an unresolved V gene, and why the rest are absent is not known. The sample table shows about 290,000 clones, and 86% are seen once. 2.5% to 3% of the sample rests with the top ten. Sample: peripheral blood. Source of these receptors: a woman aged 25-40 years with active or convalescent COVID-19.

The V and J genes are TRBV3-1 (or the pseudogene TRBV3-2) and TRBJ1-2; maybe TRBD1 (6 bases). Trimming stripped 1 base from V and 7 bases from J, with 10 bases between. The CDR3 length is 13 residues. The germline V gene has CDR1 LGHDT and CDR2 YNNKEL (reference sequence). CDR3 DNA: TGTGCCAGCAGCCAAGCCCAGGGGCTTGGCTACACCTTC. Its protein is CASSQAQGLGYTF.

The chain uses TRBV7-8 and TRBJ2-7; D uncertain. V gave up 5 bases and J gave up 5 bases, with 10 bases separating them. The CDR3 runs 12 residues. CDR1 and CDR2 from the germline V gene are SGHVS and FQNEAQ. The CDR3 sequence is CASSPRSNEQYF. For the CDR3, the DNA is TGTGCCAGCAGCCCGAGGAGCAACGAGCAGTACTTC. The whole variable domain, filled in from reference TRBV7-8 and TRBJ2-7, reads GAGVSQSPRYKVAKRGQDVALRCDPISGHVSLFWYQQALGQGPEFLTYFQNEAQLDKSGLPSDRFFAERPEGSVSTLKIQRTQQEDSAVYLCASSPRSNEQYFGPGTRLTVT.

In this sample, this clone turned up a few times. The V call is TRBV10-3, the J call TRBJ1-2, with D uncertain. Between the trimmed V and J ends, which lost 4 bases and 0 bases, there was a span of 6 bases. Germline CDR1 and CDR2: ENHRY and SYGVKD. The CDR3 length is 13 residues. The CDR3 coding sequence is TGTGCCATCAGTGGGCAGGCTAACTATGGCTACACCTTC. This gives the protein CAISGQANYGYTF.

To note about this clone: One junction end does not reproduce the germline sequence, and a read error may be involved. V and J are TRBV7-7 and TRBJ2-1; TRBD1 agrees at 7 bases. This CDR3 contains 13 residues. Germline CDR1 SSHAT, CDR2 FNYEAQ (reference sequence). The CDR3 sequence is CASSTGDGNEQFF. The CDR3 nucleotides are TGTGCTAGCAGCACAGGGGACGGGAACGAGCAGTTCTTC.

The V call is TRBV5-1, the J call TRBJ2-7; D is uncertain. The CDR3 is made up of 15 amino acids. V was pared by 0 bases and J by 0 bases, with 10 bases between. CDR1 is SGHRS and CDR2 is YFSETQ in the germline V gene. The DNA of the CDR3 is TGCGCCAGCAGCTTGGGAACCCTGAGCTCCTACGAGCAGTACTTC. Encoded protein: CASSLGTLSSYEQYF.

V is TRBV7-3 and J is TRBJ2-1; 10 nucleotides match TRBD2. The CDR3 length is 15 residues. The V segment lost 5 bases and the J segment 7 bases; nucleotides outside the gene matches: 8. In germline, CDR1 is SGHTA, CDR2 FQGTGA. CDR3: CASSLSGGATNEQFF. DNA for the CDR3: TGTGCCAGCAGCCTCAGCGGGGGGGCCACGAATGAGCAGTTCTTC.

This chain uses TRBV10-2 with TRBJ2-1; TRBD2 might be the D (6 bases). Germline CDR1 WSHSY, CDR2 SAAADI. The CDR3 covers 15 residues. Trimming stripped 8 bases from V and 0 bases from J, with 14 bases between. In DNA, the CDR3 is TGCGCCAGCGCGGCGGGGCCGAGCTCCTACAATGAGCAGTTCTTC. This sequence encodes CASAAGPSSYNEQFF.

The CDR3 protein is CASSPRTGALDRELFF. CDR3 DNA: TGTGCCAGCAGTCCCAGGACAGGGGCCCTCGACCGGGAGCTGTTTTTT. The genes are TRBV6-2 or TRBV6-3 and TRBJ2-2, with 9 bases matching TRBD1. Germline CDR1 MNHEY, CDR2 SVGEGT. Germline trimming cut 5 bases from V and 9 bases from J; bases unmatched to any gene: 13. This CDR3 is 16 amino acids long.

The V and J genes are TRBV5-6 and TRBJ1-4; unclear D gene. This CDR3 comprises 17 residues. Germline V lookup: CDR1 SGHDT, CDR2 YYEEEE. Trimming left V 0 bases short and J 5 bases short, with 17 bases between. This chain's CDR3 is CASSLAAGGSGNEKLFF. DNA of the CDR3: TGTGCCAGCAGCTTGGCGGCAGGAGGCTCCGGCAATGAAAAACTGTTTTTT.

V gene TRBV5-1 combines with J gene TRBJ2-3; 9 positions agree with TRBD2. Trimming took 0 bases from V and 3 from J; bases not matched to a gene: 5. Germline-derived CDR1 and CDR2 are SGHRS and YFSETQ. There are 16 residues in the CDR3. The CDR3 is CASSLAGLAGTDTQYF. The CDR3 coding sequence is TGCGCCAGCAGCTTGGCCGGTCTAGCGGGAACAGATACGCAGTATTTT.

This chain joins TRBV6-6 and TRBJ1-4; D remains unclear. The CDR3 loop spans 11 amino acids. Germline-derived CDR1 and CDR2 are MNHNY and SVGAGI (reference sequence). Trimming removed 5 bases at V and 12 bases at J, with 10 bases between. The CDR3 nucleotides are TGTGCCAGCAGTCTACGGTTGGAACTGTTTTTT. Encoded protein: CASSLRLELFF.

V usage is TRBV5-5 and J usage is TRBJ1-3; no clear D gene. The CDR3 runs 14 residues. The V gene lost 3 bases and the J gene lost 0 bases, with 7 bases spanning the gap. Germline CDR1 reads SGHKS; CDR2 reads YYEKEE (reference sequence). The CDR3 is CASSSLYSGNTIYF. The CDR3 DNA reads TGTGCCAGCAGCTCCCTCTACTCTGGAAACACCATATATTTT.

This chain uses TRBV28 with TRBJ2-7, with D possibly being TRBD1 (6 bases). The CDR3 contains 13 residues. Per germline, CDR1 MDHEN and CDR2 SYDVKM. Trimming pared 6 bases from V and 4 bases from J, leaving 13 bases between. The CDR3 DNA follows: TGTGCCAGCAGCCTGGACAGAATGTACGAGCAGTACTTC. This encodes CASSLDRMYEQYF.

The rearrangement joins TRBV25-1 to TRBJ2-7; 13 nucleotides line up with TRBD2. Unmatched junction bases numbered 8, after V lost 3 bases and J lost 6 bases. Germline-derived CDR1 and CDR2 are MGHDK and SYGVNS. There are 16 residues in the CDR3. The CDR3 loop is CASSDLYTSGGGEQYF. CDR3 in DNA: TGTGCCAGCAGTGACCTGTACACTAGCGGGGGGGGCGAGCAGTACTTC.

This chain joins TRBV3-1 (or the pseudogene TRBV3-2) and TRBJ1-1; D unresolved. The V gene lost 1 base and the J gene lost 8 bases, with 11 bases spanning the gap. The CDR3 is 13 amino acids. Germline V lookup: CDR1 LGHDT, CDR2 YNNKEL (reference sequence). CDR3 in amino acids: CASSQGWAAEAFF. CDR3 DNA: TGTGCCAGCAGCCAAGGGTGGGCAGCCGAAGCTTTCTTT.

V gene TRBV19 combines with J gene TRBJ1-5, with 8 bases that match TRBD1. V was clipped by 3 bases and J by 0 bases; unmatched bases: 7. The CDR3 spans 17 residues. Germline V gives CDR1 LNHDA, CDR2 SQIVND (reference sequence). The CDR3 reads CASSIGDRGYSNQPQHF. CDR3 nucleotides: TGTGCCAGTAGTATCGGAGACAGGGGATATAGCAATCAGCCCCAGCATTTT.

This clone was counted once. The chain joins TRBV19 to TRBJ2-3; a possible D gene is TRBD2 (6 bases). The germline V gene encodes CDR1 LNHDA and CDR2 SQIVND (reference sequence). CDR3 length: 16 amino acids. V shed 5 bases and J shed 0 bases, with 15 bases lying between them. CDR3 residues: CASSESVGLSTDTQYF. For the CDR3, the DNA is TGTGCCAGTAGTGAGTCGGTGGGACTTAGCACAGATACGCAGTATTTT.

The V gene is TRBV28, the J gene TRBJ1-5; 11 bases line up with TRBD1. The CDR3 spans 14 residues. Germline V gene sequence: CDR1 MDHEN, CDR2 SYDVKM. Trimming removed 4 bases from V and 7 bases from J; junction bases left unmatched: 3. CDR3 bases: TGTGCCAGCAGTTCGGGACAGGGGGTCCAGCCCCAGCATTTT. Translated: CASSSGQGVQPQHF.